The 9 T cell receptor beta chains given below trace back to one sample, sequenced in a study of T cells in Graves' hyperthyroidism and ophthalmopathy. From RNA transcripts, TCR beta CDR3 regions were amplified. The primer set for the first-round RT-PCR of the TCR CDR3 was HTBI. MiXCR, run by TCRdb on the multiplex PCR reads, gives a single entry per CDR3 protein. The sample contains about 500,000 distinct CDR3 sequences, 16% of which appear only once. Sequencing used blood. The receptors derive from a woman between 18 and 29 years old with Graves' hyperthyroidism.

In this sample, this clonotype turned up a few times. The rearrangement links TRBV7-8 to TRBJ2-1, with 11 bases that match TRBD2. Germline values: CDR1 SGHVS, CDR2 FQNEAQ. The CDR3 has 17 amino acids. Trimming took 7 bases from V and 10 from J; bases not matched to a gene: 18. Here the CDR3 DNA reads TGTGCCAGCATCCGCGAGCGGGTAGCGGGGGGGCCGGGAGAGCAGTTCTTC. It yields the protein CASIRERVAGGPGEQFF.

This clonotype was seen more than once but under ten times. V usage is TRBV6-1 and J usage is TRBJ1-6; 7 nucleotides line up with TRBD1. Germline CDR1 reads MNHNS; CDR2 reads SASEGT. This CDR3 contains 15 residues. Trimming removed 6 bases from V and 9 bases from J; junction bases left unmatched: 11. In nucleotides, the CDR3 is TGTGCCAGCAGGACGATCCGACAGGGAAGTTCACCCCTCCACTTT. This codes for CASRTIRQGSSPLHF.

This clonotype was seen repeatedly, ten times or more. The rearrangement links TRBV7-8 to TRBJ2-7, with D possibly TRBD1 on 6 matching bases. CDR1 is SGHVS and CDR2 is FQNEAQ in the germline V gene. The CDR3 runs to 15 residues. Trimming stripped 1 base from V and 4 bases from J, with 14 bases between. The CDR3 nucleotides read TGTGCCAGCAGCTTAGAGACAGGCCTTGGGTACGAGCAGTACTTC. It is translated as CASSLETGLGYEQYF.

There are many counts of this clonotype. The chain is built from TRBV30 and TRBJ2-7, with TRBD1 identical over 9 bases. Trimming at V came to 6 bases and at J to 3 bases, leaving 6 bases not matched to a gene. Germline V gene lookup returns CDR1 GTSNPN and CDR2 SVGIG (reference sequence). The CDR3 is 13 amino acids. The CDR3 DNA reads TGTGCCTGTTCCGGGACAGGGCGCTACGAGCAGTACTTC. Its protein product is CACSGTGRYEQYF.

This clonotype was recorded many times. The chain has TRBV10-3 and TRBJ2-1; maybe TRBD2 (6 bases). This CDR3 has 15 amino acids. V was trimmed by 4 bases and J by 9 bases, leaving 19 bases between them. Germline values: CDR1 ENHRY, CDR2 SYGVKD. Written as DNA, the CDR3 is TGTGCCATCAGTGTAAGCAGGGCTAGCGAGGGTGAGCAGTTCTTC. Its translation is CAISVSRASEGEQFF.

The rearrangement links TRBV4-2 to TRBJ2-3; 14 bases are a match to TRBD2. There are 17 residues in the CDR3. The germline CDR1 and CDR2 sequences are LGHNA and YNFKEQ. Trimming cost V 5 bases and J 1 base; bases outside gene matches: 5. CDR3 region: CASSGLAGGSGTDTQYF. The CDR3 DNA reads TGTGCCAGCAGCGGACTAGCGGGGGGTTCCGGCACAGATACGCAGTATTTT.

To note about this clonotype: This may stem from a read error, because a much larger clone lies one nucleotide away. This is likely a read error, given that the CDR3 carries no conserved phenylalanine or tryptophan at its end. V is TRBV30 and J is TRBJ2-3, with D uncertain. Trimming cost V 7 bases and J 0 bases, with 5 bases left between them. The CDR3 runs 11 residues. CDR1 is GTSNPN and CDR2 is SVGIG in the germline V gene (reference sequence). In DNA form, the CDR3 reads TGTGCCTACGGGAGCACAGATACGCAGTATCTT. It is translated as CAYGSTDTQYL.

The rearrangement uses TRBV24-1 and TRBJ2-7, with D perhaps TRBD1 (6 bases). The CDR3 contains 13 residues. Germline CDR1 is KGHDR and CDR2 is SFDVKD. Trimming left V 8 bases short and J 8 bases short, with 18 bases between. The DNA of the CDR3 is TGTGCCACCAACGCAACCCCCGACAGGAAGCAGTACTTC. This gives the protein CATNATPDRKQYF.

The chain links TRBV20-1 to TRBJ2-2; D possibly corresponds to TRBD1 (6 bases). CDR1 DFQATT and CDR2 SNEGSKA come from the germline V gene (reference sequence). V was pared by 8 bases and J by 4 bases, with 17 bases between. The CDR3 is 14 residues long. For the CDR3, the DNA is TGCAGTTCGAAAGGGGGACGTGGCACCGGGGAGCTGTTTTTT. Protein sequence: CSSKGGRGTGELFF.